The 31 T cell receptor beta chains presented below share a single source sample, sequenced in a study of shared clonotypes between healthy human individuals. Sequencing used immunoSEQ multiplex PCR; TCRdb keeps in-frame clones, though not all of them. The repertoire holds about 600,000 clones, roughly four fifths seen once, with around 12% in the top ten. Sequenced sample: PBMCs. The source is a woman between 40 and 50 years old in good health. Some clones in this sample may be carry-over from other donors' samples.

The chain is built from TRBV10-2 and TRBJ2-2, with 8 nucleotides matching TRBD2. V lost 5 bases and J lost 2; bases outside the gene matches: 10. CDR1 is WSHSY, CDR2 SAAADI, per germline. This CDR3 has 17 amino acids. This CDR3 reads CASSTRGSGKNTGELFF. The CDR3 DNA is TGCGCCAGCAGTACCCGGGGTAGCGGGAAAAACACCGGGGAGCTGTTTTTT.

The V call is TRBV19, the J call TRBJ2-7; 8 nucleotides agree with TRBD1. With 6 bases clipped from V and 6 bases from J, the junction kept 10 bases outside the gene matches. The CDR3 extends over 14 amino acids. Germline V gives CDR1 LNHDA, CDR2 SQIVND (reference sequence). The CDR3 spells CASSNPGQATEQYF. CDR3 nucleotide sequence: TGTGCCAGTAGCAACCCGGGACAGGCCACCGAGCAGTACTTC.

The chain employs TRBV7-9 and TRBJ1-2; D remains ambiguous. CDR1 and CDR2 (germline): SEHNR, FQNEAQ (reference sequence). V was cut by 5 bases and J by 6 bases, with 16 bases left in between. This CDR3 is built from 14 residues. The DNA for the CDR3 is TGTGCCAGCAGCCGGAAGGGCCCTGGAAATGGCTACACCTTC. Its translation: CASSRKGPGNGYTF.

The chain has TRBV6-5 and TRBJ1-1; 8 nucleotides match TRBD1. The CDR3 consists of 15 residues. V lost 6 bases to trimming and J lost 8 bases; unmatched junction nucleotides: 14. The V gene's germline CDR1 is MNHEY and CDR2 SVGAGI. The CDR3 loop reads CASRGSGTGVSEAFF. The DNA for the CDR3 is TGTGCCAGCAGGGGTTCCGGGACAGGAGTCTCAGAAGCTTTCTTT.

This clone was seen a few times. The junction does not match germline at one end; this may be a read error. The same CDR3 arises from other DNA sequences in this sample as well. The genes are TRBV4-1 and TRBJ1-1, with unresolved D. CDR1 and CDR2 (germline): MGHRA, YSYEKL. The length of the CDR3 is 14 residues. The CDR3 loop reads CASSLRSQNTEAFF. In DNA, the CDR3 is TGCGCCAGCAGCCTTAGAAGTCAGAACACTGAAGCTTTCTTC.

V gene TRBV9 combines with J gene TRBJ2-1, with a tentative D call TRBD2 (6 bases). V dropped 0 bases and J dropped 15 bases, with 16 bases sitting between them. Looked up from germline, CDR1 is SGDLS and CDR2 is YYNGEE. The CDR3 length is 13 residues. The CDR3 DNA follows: TGTGCCAGCAGCGTAGGAACATCGGGAGTGGCGTTCTTC. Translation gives CASSVGTSGVAFF.

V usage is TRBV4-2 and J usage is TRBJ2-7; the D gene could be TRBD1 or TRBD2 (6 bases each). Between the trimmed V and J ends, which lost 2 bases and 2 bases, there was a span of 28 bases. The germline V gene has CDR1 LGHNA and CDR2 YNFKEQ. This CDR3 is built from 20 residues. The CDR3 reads CASSQINRGARPPGTYEQYF. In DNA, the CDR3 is TGTGCCAGCAGCCAAATCAATAGGGGGGCGCGGCCACCCGGGACCTACGAGCAGTACTTC.

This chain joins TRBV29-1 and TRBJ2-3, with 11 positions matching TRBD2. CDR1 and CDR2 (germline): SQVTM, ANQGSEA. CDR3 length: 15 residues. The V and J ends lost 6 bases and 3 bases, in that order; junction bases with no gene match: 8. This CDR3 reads CSVVLAGGPTDTQYF. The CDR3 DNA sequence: TGCAGCGTGGTTTTAGCGGGAGGGCCTACAGATACGCAGTATTTT.

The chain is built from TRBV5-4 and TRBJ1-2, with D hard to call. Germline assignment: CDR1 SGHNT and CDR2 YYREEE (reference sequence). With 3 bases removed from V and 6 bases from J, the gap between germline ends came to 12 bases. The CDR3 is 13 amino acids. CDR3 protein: CASSSARGDGYTF. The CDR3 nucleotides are TGTGCCAGCAGCTCTGCCCGGGGAGATGGCTACACCTTC.

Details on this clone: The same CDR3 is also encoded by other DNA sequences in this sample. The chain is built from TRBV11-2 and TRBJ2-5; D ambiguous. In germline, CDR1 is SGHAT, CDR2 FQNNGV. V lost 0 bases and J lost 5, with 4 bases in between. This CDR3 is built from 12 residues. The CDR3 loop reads CASSLDRETQYF. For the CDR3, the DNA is TGTGCCAGCAGCTTAGATCGGGAGACCCAGTACTTC.

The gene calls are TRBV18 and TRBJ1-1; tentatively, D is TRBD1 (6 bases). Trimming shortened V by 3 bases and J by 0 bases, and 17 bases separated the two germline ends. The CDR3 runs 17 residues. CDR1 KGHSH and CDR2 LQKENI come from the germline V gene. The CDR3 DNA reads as TGTGCCAGCTCACCTTCCGACAGGAGTGGGCTGAACACTGAAGCTTTCTTT. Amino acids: CASSPSDRSGLNTEAFF.

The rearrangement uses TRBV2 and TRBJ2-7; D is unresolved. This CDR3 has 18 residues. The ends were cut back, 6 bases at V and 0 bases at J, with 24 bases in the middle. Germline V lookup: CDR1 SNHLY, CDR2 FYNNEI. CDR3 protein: CASSGPGSPTRHSYEQYF. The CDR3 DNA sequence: TGTGCCAGCAGCGGGCCCGGAAGCCCGACCCGACACTCCTACGAGCAGTACTTC.

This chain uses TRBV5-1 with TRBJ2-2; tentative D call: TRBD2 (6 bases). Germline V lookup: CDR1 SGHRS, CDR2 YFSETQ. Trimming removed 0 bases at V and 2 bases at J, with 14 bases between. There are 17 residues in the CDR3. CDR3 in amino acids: CASSLANGGSNTGELFF. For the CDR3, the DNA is TGCGCCAGCAGCTTGGCCAACGGGGGTTCTAACACCGGGGAGCTGTTTTTT.

CDR3 residues: CASSHPQGANYGYTF. CDR3 nucleotide sequence: TGCGCCAGCAGCCATCCGCAGGGGGCAAACTATGGCTACACCTTC. The V and J genes are TRBV4-1 and TRBJ1-2; 8 bases fit TRBD1. Germline CDR1 MGHRA, CDR2 YSYEKL. The junction had 5 bases not matched to a gene; V was cut back by 3 bases and J by 2 bases. CDR3 length equals 15 residues.

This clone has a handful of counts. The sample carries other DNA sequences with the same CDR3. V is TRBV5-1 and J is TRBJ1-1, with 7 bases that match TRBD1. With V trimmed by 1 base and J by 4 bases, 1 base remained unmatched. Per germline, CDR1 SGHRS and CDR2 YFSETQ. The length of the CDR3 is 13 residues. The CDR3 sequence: CASSLQGGTEAFF. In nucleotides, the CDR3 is TGCGCCAGCAGCTTGCAGGGGGGCACTGAAGCTTTCTTT.

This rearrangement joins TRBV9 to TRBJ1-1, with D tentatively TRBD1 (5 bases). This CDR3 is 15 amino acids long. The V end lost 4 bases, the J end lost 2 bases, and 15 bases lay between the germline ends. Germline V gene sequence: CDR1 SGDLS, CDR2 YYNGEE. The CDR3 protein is CASSRSGGSNTEAFF. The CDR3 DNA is TGTGCCAGCAGCCGAAGCGGGGGGTCCAACACTGAAGCTTTCTTT.

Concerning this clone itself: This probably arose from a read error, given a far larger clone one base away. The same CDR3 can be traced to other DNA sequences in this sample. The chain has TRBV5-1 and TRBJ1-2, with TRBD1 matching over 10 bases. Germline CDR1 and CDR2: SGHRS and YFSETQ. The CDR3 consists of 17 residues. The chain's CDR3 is CASSWLSDRGQGYGYTF. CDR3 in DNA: TGTGCCAGCAGCTGGCTTTCCGACAGGGGGCAGGGCTATGGCTACACCTTC.

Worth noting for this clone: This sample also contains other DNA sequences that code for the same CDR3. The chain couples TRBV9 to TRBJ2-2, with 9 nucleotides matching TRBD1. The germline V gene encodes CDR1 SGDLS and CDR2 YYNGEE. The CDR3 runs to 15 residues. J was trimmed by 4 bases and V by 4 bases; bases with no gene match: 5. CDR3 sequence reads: CASSPRTGATGELFF. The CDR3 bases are TGTGCCAGCAGCCCTCGGACAGGGGCCACCGGGGAGCTGTTTTTT.

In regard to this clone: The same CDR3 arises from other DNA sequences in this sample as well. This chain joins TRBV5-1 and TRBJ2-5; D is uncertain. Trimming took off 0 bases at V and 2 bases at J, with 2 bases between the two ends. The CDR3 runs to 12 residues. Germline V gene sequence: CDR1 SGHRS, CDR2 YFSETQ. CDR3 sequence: CASSLEQETQYF. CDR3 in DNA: TGCGCCAGCAGCTTGGAACAAGAGACCCAGTACTTC.

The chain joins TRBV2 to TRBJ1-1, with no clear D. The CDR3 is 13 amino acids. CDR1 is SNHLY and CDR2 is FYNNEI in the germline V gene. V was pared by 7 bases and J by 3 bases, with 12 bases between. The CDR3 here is CASKPPVDTEAFF. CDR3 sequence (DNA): TGTGCCAGCAAACCGCCAGTGGACACTGAAGCTTTCTTT.

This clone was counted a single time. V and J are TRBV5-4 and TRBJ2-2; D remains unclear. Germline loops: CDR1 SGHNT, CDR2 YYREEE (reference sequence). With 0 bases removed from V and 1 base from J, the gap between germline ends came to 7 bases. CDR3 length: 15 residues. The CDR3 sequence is CASSLGLGNTGELFF. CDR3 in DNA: TGTGCCAGCAGCTTGGGGCTAGGGAACACCGGGGAGCTGTTTTTT.

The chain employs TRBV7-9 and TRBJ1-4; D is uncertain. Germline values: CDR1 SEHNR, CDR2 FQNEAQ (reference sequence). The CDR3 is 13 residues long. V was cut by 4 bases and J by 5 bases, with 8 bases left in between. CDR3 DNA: TGTGCCAGCAGCTACGGTTCCAATGAAAAACTGTTTTTT. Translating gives CASSYGSNEKLFF.

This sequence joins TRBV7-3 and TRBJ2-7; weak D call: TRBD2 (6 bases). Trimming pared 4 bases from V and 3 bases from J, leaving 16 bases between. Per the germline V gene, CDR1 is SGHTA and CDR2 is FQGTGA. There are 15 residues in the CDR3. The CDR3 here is CASSSRAGLLYEQYF. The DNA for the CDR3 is TGTGCCAGCAGCTCTAGGGCGGGACTGCTCTACGAGCAGTACTTC.

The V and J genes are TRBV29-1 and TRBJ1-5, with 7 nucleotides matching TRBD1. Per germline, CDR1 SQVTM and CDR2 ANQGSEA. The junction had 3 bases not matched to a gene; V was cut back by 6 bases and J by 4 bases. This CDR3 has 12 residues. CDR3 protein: CSVRTGNQPQHF. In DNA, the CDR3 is TGCAGCGTCAGGACAGGAAATCAGCCCCAGCATTTT.

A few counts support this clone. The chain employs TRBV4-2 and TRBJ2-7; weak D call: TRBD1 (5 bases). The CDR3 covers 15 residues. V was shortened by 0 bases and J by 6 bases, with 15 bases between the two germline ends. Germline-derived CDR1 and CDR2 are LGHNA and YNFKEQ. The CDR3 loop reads CASSQDLRVSVEQYF. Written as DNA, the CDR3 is TGTGCCAGCAGCCAAGATCTCAGGGTGTCTGTCGAGCAGTACTTC.

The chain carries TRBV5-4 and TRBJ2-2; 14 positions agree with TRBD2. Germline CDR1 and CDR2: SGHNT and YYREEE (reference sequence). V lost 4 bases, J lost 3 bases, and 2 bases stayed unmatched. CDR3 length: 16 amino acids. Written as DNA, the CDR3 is TGTGCCAGCAGCCAGGGACTAGCGGGAGACACCGGGGAGCTGTTTTTT. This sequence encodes CASSQGLAGDTGELFF.

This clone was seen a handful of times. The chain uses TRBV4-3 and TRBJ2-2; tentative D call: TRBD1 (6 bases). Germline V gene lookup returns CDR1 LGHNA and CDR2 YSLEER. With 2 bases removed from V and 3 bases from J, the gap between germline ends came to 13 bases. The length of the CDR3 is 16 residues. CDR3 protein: CASSQSLGAYTGELFF. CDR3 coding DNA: TGCGCCAGCAGCCAATCTCTGGGGGCCTACACCGGGGAGCTGTTTTTT.

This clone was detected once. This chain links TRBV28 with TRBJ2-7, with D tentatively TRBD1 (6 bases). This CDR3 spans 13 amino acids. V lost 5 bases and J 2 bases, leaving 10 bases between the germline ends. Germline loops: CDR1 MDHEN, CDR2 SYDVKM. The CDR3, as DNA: TGTGCCAGCAGTAGGACAGCACCCTACGAGCAGTACTTC. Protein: CASSRTAPYEQYF.

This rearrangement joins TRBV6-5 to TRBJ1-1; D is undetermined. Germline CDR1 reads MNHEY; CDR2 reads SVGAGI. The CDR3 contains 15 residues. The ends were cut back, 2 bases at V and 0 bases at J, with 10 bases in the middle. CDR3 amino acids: CASSYNPTMNTEAFF. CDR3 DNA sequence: TGTGCCAGCAGTTACAACCCCACGATGAACACTGAAGCTTTCTTT.

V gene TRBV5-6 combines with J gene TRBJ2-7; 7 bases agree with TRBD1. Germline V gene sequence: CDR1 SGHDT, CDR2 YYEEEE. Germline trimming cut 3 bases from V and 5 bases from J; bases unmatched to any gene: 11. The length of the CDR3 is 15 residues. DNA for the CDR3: TGTGCCAGCAGCTCGCCCCGGGACAGTCCCCACGAGCAGTACTTC. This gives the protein CASSSPRDSPHEQYF.

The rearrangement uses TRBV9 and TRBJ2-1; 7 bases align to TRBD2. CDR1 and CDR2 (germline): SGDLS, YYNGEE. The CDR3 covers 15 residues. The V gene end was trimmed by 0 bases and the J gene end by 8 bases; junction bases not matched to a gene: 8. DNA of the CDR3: TGTGCCAGCAGCGTAGATGGCGGGAGTACCTATGAGCAGTTCTTC. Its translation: CASSVDGGSTYEQFF.